The TCR beta chain under discussion was sequenced for a study of Graves' ophthalmopathy and Graves' hyperthyroidism. Hyperthyroidism patients were newly diagnosed, under 2 months' duration, aged 18 to 65. The study excluded patients with other autoimmune diseases, uncontrolled infections, pregnancy or lactation. Clinicians diagnosed using symptoms, serum thyroxine, TRAb, thyroid ultrasound and orbital computed tomography. Fresh peripheral blood (roughly 9.7 ml) yielded the PBMCs. This CDR3 region has 17 residues. Unmatched junction bases numbered 14, after V lost 3 bases and J lost 3 bases. Germline CDR1 SQVTM, CDR2 ANQGSEA. The authors amplified TCR beta CDR3 regions, and they did so from RNA transcripts for repertoire sequencing. An initial RT-PCR round employing HTBI primers preceded a second-round multiplex PCR. TCRdb redid the calling of the multiplex PCR reads with MiXCR, one entry per CDR3 protein. Of 400,000 or so distinct CDR3 sequences listed, approximately 18% are singletons.

In its sample, this clonotype was seen a few times. The sequence derives from an adult woman with stable Graves' hyperthyroidism. The chain couples TRBV29-1 to TRBJ2-7; 10 bases line up with TRBD2. Sequences were obtained from peripheral blood. CDR3 amino acids: CSVEGLAGDIGFYEQYF. As DNA, the CDR3 is TGCAGCGTTGAGGGGCTAGCGGGAGATATAGGGTTCTACGAGCAGTACTTC.